This T cell receptor (beta chain) was observed in a study of cytomegalovirus exposure and HLA in healthy donors. Germline V gives CDR1 LGHNA, CDR2 YSLEER. This CDR3 spans 17 amino acids. After removal of 4 bases from V and 1 base from J, the junction contained 12 bases not matched to a gene. Vbeta (60) and Jbeta (13) primers were used in the PCR. Repertoires were generated with immunoSEQ multiplex PCR, while TCRdb's copy carries only in-frame clones and drops some. The sample lists fewer than 90,000 clones, 70% to 80% occurring once. What was sequenced was PBMCs. The sequence was obtained from a woman in her forties in good health and CMV-seropositive. The chain combines TRBV4-3 with TRBJ1-2; 7 bases agree with TRBD1. The CDR3 nucleotides read TGCGCCAGCAGCCCAAGGGCAGGGACAGACAGTAACTATGGCTACACCTTC. Translation: CASSPRAGTDSNYGYTF.